This T cell receptor (beta chain) was retrieved from a study of T-cell reconstitution after alpha-beta-depleted transplantation in children (dated by TCRdb to about 2016). Regarding the study in general: Using TCR repertoire profiling, the study quantitatively followed how T-cell immune reconstitution unfolded in children after TCRalphabeta/CD19-depleted allogeneic hematopoietic cell transplantation.

This clonotype was detected many times. The specificity of this receptor is unknown. The input lacks base qualities; no much larger clone sits a single base away. CDR1 and CDR2 were assigned from the germline V gene as SGDLS and YYNGEE. The CDR3 measures 15 amino acids from cysteine to phenylalanine. The kept DNA is CDR3 alone, 45 bases in frame from the first base. V and J lose 4 bases and 3 bases, and a span of 15 bases separates them. Receptors were amplified or captured by PCR. Instrument used: Illumina HiSeq 2500. TCR library preparation used molecular barcoding, with unique molecular identifiers applied to normalize quantification of the TCRbeta repertoire. TCRdb reprocessed the public reads (quality trimming at Q25 with fastp, clone calling with MiXCR) and kept in-frame beta chains. Rows matching on CDR3 protein sequence are summarized as one entry with the most common DNA and genes. This sample has some 200,000 distinct CDR3 sequences in its table, and about 6.8% of those were observed once. 3% of the sample belongs to the ten largest clones.

In this chain, TRBV9 is recombined with TRBJ2-3; the D gene cannot be named for sure. The sequence came from a human donor who donated a stem cell graft to a child with Wiskott-Aldrich syndrome. Sequencing was performed on PBMCs from the stem cell graft donor, taken from the stem cell graft. The DNA is as follows: TGTGCCAGCAGCTTGGGCCCCGGTTCTACAGATACGCAGTATTTT. This codes for CASSLGPGSTDTQYF.